Below are 27 T cell receptor beta chains sequenced from a single sample in a study of blood T cell repertoires in COVID-19. Profiling relied on immunoSEQ multiplex PCR, and the TCRdb table lists in-frame clones only, not all of them. Found here are some 200,000 clones, 86% of them singletons; the top ten hold 6% to 7.5%. Source material: peripheral blood. Every receptor here comes from a woman aged 80 or older in a cohort sampled during active or convalescent COVID-19.

V and J are TRBV4-1 and TRBJ2-3, with 10 bases identical to TRBD1. The ends lost 2 bases at V and 6 bases at J; junction bases unmatched: 8. In germline, CDR1 is MGHRA, CDR2 YSYEKL. The CDR3 contains 16 residues. The CDR3 nucleotides read TGCGCCAGCAGCCAACCGGGGACAGGGGAGGTTGATACGCAGTATTTT. It yields the protein CASSQPGTGEVDTQYF.

This rearrangement joins TRBV4-1 to TRBJ2-7, with D tentatively TRBD2 (5 bases). The CDR3 totals 16 residues. The ends were cut back, 2 bases at V and 4 bases at J, with 18 bases in the middle. CDR1 and CDR2 from the germline V gene are MGHRA and YSYEKL. The CDR3 sequence: CASSQITGTRGYEQYV. For the CDR3, the DNA is TGCGCCAGCAGCCAAATCACGGGTACCCGGGGTTACGAGCAGTACGTC.

The chain uses TRBV7-2 and TRBJ2-5; 10 nucleotides agree with TRBD2. The length of the CDR3 is 14 residues. V lost 5 bases and J lost 1; bases outside the gene matches: 1. In germline, CDR1 is SGHTA, CDR2 FQGNSA. CDR3 nucleotides: TGTGCCAGCAGCCGGACTAGCGGCCAAGAGACCCAGTACTTC. This codes for CASSRTSGQETQYF.

The V and J genes are TRBV7-9 and TRBJ1-4, with TRBD1 identical over 7 bases. Germline V gene data show CDR1 as SEHNR and CDR2 as FQNEAQ (reference sequence). The CDR3 covers 13 residues. Unmatched junction bases numbered 2, after V lost 5 bases and J lost 5 bases. The CDR3 DNA is TGTGCCAGCAGCCCAGGGGGGAATGAAAAACTGTTTTTT. It translates to CASSPGGNEKLFF. Full variable domain (remainder filled in from reference TRBV7-9 and TRBJ1-4): DTGVSQNPRHKITKRGQNVTFRCDPISEHNRLYWYRQTLGQGPEFLTYFQNEAQLEKSRLLSDRFSAERPKGSFSTLEIQRTEQGDSAMYLCASSPGGNEKLFFGSGTQLSVL.

The chain employs TRBV7-2 and TRBJ1-1; the D is unclear. With 5 bases removed from V and 2 bases from J, the gap between germline ends came to 12 bases. This CDR3 region has 14 residues. Germline V gives CDR1 SGHTA, CDR2 FQGNSA. In DNA form, the CDR3 reads TGTGCCAGCAGCAGTGCCGGGATCAACACTGAAGCTTTCTTT. Translating it yields CASSSAGINTEAFF.

V is TRBV19 and J is TRBJ2-7; weak D call: TRBD1 (6 bases). CDR1 and CDR2 from the germline V gene are LNHDA and SQIVND (reference sequence). V shed 5 bases and J shed 0 bases, with 14 bases lying between them. This CDR3 spans 15 amino acids. Here the CDR3 DNA reads TGTGCCAGTAGTCCCCCAGGGGCAACCTCCTACGAGCAGTACTTC. Translation: CASSPPGATSYEQYF.

About this clone itself: Other DNA sequences in the same sample also yield this CDR3. The chain employs TRBV5-1 and TRBJ2-3; maybe TRBD2 (6 bases). From germline, CDR1 is SGHRS and CDR2 YFSETQ. V was pared by 6 bases and J by 1 base, with 9 bases between. The CDR3 extends over 13 amino acids. This CDR3 is CASNSGGTDTQYF. In DNA form, the CDR3 reads TGCGCCAGCAATAGCGGAGGCACAGATACGCAGTATTTT.

This chain links TRBV15 with TRBJ1-1, with D uncertain. Trimming removed 0 bases from V and 1 base from J, with 3 bases in between. CDR3 length: 13 residues. Germline lookup yields CDR1 LNHNV and CDR2 YYDKDF (reference sequence). CDR3 region: CATSRERNTEAFF. CDR3 coding DNA: TGTGCCACCAGCAGAGAGCGGAACACTGAAGCTTTCTTT.

J is TRBJ2-1 and V is TRBV4-1; a possible D gene is TRBD1 (5 bases). Germline V gene data show CDR1 as MGHRA and CDR2 as YSYEKL. V lost 7 bases, J lost 0 bases, and 16 bases lay in between. The CDR3 sequence is 16 residues long. The CDR3 region is CASTAAGRLSYNEQFF. The CDR3 DNA sequence: TGCGCCAGCACCGCGGCAGGGCGGCTCTCCTACAATGAGCAGTTCTTC.

This rearrangement joins TRBV7-8 to TRBJ2-6; unclear D gene. Looked up from germline, CDR1 is SGHVS and CDR2 is FQNEAQ. The V and J ends lost 1 base and 0 bases respectively, with 13 bases between them. The CDR3 consists of 18 residues. The CDR3, as DNA: TGTGCCAGCAGCTTAGAAACGGGTGGCTACTCTGGGGCCAACGTCCTGACTTTC. It codes for CASSLETGGYSGANVLTF.

The chain combines TRBV6-5 with TRBJ1-1; 11 bases match TRBD1. Germline assignment: CDR1 MNHEY and CDR2 SVGAGI. This CDR3 spans 14 amino acids. The V and J ends lost 7 bases and 4 bases, in that order; junction bases with no gene match: 5. CDR3 in DNA: TGTGCCAGCAACGACGGACAGGGGGCCACTGAAGCTTTCTTT. Translation: CASNDGQGATEAFF.

A single count supports this clone. V and J are TRBV5-4 and TRBJ2-1; the D gene is possibly TRBD1 (5 bases). This CDR3 spans 17 amino acids. Trimming stripped 0 bases from V and 9 bases from J, with 22 bases between. The germline CDR1 and CDR2 sequences are SGHNT and YYREEE (reference sequence). CDR3 residues: CASSLAPAGSASGEQFF. The CDR3 region has the DNA TGTGCCAGCAGCTTGGCCCCTGCAGGGTCCGCTTCTGGTGAGCAGTTCTTC.

The chain employs TRBV5-4 and TRBJ1-3; 9 bases are a match to TRBD1. This CDR3 has 15 amino acids. Trimming removed 3 bases from V and 4 bases from J; junction bases left unmatched: 5. Germline CDR1 is SGHNT and CDR2 is YYREEE (reference sequence). The CDR3 protein is CASSSPGQGGNTIYF. The CDR3 nucleotides are TGTGCCAGCAGCTCGCCGGGACAGGGAGGAAACACCATATATTTT.

The V gene is TRBV9, the J gene TRBJ2-6; D gene uncertain. Germline assignment: CDR1 SGDLS and CDR2 YYNGEE. V was clipped by 1 base and J by 0 bases, with 5 bases between them. The CDR3 loop spans 15 amino acids. Here the CDR3 DNA reads TGTGCCAGCAGCGTAAGTAGCTCTGGGGCCAACGTCCTGACTTTC. The encoded protein is CASSVSSSGANVLTF.

This chain links TRBV18 with TRBJ1-3; a weak D match, TRBD1 (5 bases). The germline V gene encodes CDR1 KGHSH and CDR2 LQKENI. The CDR3 sequence is 15 residues long. The V end lost 3 bases, the J end lost 4 bases, and 13 bases lay between the germline ends. This CDR3 reads CASSPPPDRGNTIYF. CDR3 coding DNA: TGTGCCAGCTCACCCCCCCCCGACAGAGGAAACACCATATATTTT.

This clone was seen a few times. The J gene is TRBJ2-1, the V gene TRBV28, with D tentatively TRBD1 (5 bases). Germline V gene sequence: CDR1 MDHEN, CDR2 SYDVKM. The V end was cut by 3 bases, the J end by 10 bases, with 10 bases between. The CDR3 has 12 amino acids. This CDR3 reads CASSFVGREQFF. CDR3 nucleotide sequence: TGTGCCAGCAGTTTTGTGGGGCGGGAGCAGTTCTTC.

The chain couples TRBV3-1 (or the pseudogene TRBV3-2) to TRBJ1-6; TRBD1 matches 9 bases. V lost 6 bases to trimming and J lost 8 bases; unmatched junction nucleotides: 5. This CDR3 has 14 amino acids. From germline, CDR1 is LGHDT and CDR2 YNNKEL (reference sequence). In DNA form, the CDR3 reads TGTGCCAGCAGAAACCGGGACAGGGATTCACCCCTCCACTTT. Translation gives CASRNRDRDSPLHF.

The chain is built from TRBV27 and TRBJ1-5; no clear D. Germline V gives CDR1 MNHEY, CDR2 SMNVEV (reference sequence). This CDR3 region has 14 residues. V lost 6 bases and J lost 1, with 10 bases in between. The CDR3 reads CASRDSGSNQPQHF. The CDR3 DNA follows: TGTGCCAGCAGGGACTCGGGGAGCAATCAGCCCCAGCATTTT.

This clone was seen a handful of times. The CDR3 loop is CASSTRAGVYNEQFF. CDR3 DNA: TGTGCCAGCAGCACCCGAGCGGGAGTGTACAATGAGCAGTTCTTC. The chain combines TRBV7-6 with TRBJ2-1; 8 bases agree with TRBD2. This CDR3 region has 15 residues. CDR1 is SGHVS and CDR2 is FNYEAQ in the germline V gene. J lost 4 bases, V lost 5 bases, and 7 bases had no gene match.

The gene calls are TRBV6-5 and TRBJ1-1, with a weak D call TRBD1 (6 bases). The CDR3 sequence is 14 residues long. Looked up from germline, CDR1 is MNHEY and CDR2 is SVGAGI. V lost 7 bases and J lost 8, with 20 bases in between. CDR3 nucleotide sequence: TGTGCCAGCATAAAAGGTAAGGGACACAGAGAAGCTTTCTTT. It encodes CASIKGKGHREAFF.

The chain links TRBV6-1 to TRBJ1-6; TRBD1 might be the D (6 bases). The CDR3 spans 17 residues. The germline CDR1 and CDR2 sequences are MNHNS and SASEGT. V lost 3 bases and J lost 5, with 17 bases in between. The DNA for the CDR3 is TGTGCCAGCAGTGAGACAGGTTCAGGTCGCAATAATTCACCCCTCCACTTT. It is translated as CASSETGSGRNNSPLHF.

The rearrangement links TRBV28 to TRBJ1-2; 8 bases are a match to TRBD1. In germline, CDR1 is MDHEN, CDR2 SYDVKM. V was pared by 3 bases and J by 6 bases, with 3 bases of the junction left unmatched. CDR3 length: 13 amino acids. CDR3 in amino acids: CASSFQGAHGYTF. DNA of the CDR3: TGTGCCAGCAGTTTTCAGGGGGCTCATGGCTACACCTTC.

The rearrangement uses TRBV5-1 and TRBJ2-2, with D possibly matching TRBD2 (5 bases). The germline V gene encodes CDR1 SGHRS and CDR2 YFSETQ. Trimming removed 2 bases from V and 5 bases from J, with 13 bases in between. The CDR3 covers 15 residues. The CDR3 spells CASSLAEFGTGELFF. DNA for the CDR3: TGCGCCAGCAGCTTAGCGGAATTTGGAACCGGGGAGCTGTTTTTT.

The V gene is TRBV5-5, the J gene TRBJ2-7; TRBD2 matches 7 bases. This CDR3 spans 17 amino acids. The J segment lost 2 bases and the V segment lost 4 bases, leaving 15 bases of the junction unmatched. Germline-derived CDR1 and CDR2 are SGHKS and YYEKEE (reference sequence). CDR3 DNA: TGTGCCAGCAGCCGGATTCGAAGGACTAGGAGGCCCTACGAGCAGTACGTC. Protein: CASSRIRRTRRPYEQYV.

The chain is built from TRBV10-3 and TRBJ2-1, with 10 bases that match TRBD1. This CDR3 contains 15 residues. Germline CDR1 reads ENHRY; CDR2 reads SYGVKD. Losses at the gene ends were 6 bases for V and 5 bases for J; bases not matched to a gene: 7. The CDR3 DNA is TGTGCCATCAGCCAAACAGACAGGGGGCACAATGAGCAGTTCTTC. This translates into CAISQTDRGHNEQFF.

The rearrangement joins TRBV11-2 to TRBJ1-2; TRBD1 agrees at 10 bases. V lost 5 bases to trimming and J lost 4 bases; unmatched junction nucleotides: 4. The germline gives CDR1 SGHAT, CDR2 FQNNGV. The CDR3 is made up of 14 amino acids. In DNA, the CDR3 is TGTGCCAGCAGCACCGGGACAGGGGCCTATGGCTACACCTTC. Translating gives CASSTGTGAYGYTF.

This clone has at least ten counts. The chain carries TRBV10-1 and TRBJ2-7, with D tentatively TRBD2 (6 bases). The V and J ends lost 3 bases and 0 bases respectively, with 9 bases between them. The CDR3 contains 14 residues. CDR1 WNHNN and CDR2 SYGVQD come from the germline V gene (reference sequence). In nucleotides, the CDR3 is TGCGCCAGCAGTGACGGGGGTAGCTCCTACGAGCAGTACTTC. This encodes CASSDGGSSYEQYF.